Listed here are 30 T cell receptor beta chains from one sample, sequenced in a study of T-cell memory formation after mild COVID-19. TCRdb ran MiXCR on the 5' RACE reads and lists one entry per CDR3 protein. The sample shows hundreds of thousands of distinct CDR3 sequences, around 21% of them seen only once. Specimen: PBMCs or a T cell subset sorted from them (not recorded which). Every receptor here comes from an adult woman who had mild COVID-19 (a few samples of this study predate the infection). Cell type and time point are not known.

This clonotype was picked up a small number of times. The chain joins TRBV6-1 to TRBJ1-2; possible D gene TRBD1, 5 bases. The V end was cut by 11 bases, the J end by 4 bases, with 23 bases between. Germline V lookup: CDR1 MNHNS, CDR2 SASEGT. The CDR3 totals 15 residues. The CDR3 DNA reads TGTGCCCTTTACGCCCAGAGCAGGGAACTCTATGGCTACACCTTC. Its translation is CALYAQSRELYGYTF.

This clonotype was found a few times. V gene TRBV7-8 combines with J gene TRBJ2-5, with D perhaps TRBD1 or TRBD2 (7 bases each). The CDR3 totals 16 residues. From germline, CDR1 is SGHVS and CDR2 FQNEAQ. V was pared by 5 bases and J by 5 bases, with 21 bases between. In DNA form, the CDR3 reads TGTGCCAGCAGCCCTCGCTGGGAGGGGGCGCGTGAGACCCAGTACTTC. Its translation is CASSPRWEGARETQYF.

This clonotype was seen a handful of times. The rearrangement uses TRBV7-3 and TRBJ2-1, with 9 nucleotides matching TRBD1. The germline V gene has CDR1 SGHTA and CDR2 FQGTGA. Trimming took 2 bases from V and 8 from J; bases not matched to a gene: 4. The CDR3 runs to 14 residues. In DNA, the CDR3 is TGTGCCAGCAGCTTAGGGGACAGGGTCCATGAGCAGTTCTTC. This encodes CASSLGDRVHEQFF.

The chain is built from TRBV5-1 and TRBJ1-1, with D perhaps matching TRBD1 (6 bases). The germline V gene has CDR1 SGHRS and CDR2 YFSETQ. CDR3 length: 16 amino acids. V was pared by 2 bases and J by 10 bases, with 24 bases between. CDR3 sequence (DNA): TGCGCCAGCAGCTTCTCGGACAGCCTACCCCTCCGGGGAGCTTTCTTT. Protein: CASSFSDSLPLRGAFF.

A few counts support this clonotype. The genes are TRBV3-1 and TRBJ2-5; the D gene could be TRBD1 or TRBD2 (5 bases each). CDR1 LGHDT and CDR2 YNNKEL come from the germline V gene (reference sequence). V lost 4 bases and J lost 2, with 17 bases in between. This CDR3 has 16 residues. The CDR3: CASSPTAGWGQETQYF. The CDR3, as DNA: TGTGCCAGCAGCCCCACCGCAGGGTGGGGGCAAGAGACCCAGTACTTC.

The V gene is TRBV10-3, the J gene TRBJ2-7; 8 bases agree with TRBD1. The CDR3 sequence is 15 residues long. J gave up 2 bases and V 11 bases, and 14 bases lay outside the gene matches. Germline V gives CDR1 ENHRY, CDR2 SYGVKD. CDR3 sequence (DNA): TGTGCCGGGTCCGGGTCGGGACAGGAGACCTACGAGCAGTACTTC. Translation: CAGSGSGQETYEQYF.

This clonotype was counted a few times. The CDR3 DNA reads TGTGCCAGCAGTACTACCCGACTAGCGGGAACTGACGAGCAGTACTTC. It yields the protein CASSTTRLAGTDEQYF. This chain joins TRBV12-3 or TRBV12-4 and TRBJ2-7, with 11 bases matching TRBD2. Unmatched junction bases numbered 11, after V lost 5 bases and J lost 5 bases. CDR3 length equals 16 residues.

Only one count was recorded for this clonotype. The genes are TRBV11-2 and TRBJ2-3, with 12 positions matching TRBD2. Germline V gene data show CDR1 as SGHAT and CDR2 as FQNNGV. The junction had 7 bases not matched to a gene; V was cut back by 0 bases and J by 0 bases. The CDR3 totals 19 residues. CDR3 DNA sequence: TGTGCCAGCAGCTTAGATGGACTAGCGGGGTCCCGGAGCACAGATACGCAGTATTTT. This translates into CASSLDGLAGSRSTDTQYF.

This chain joins TRBV3-1 and TRBJ2-7; either TRBD1 or TRBD2 may fit D (5 bases each). The CDR3 sequence is 16 residues long. Trimming cost V 4 bases and J 2 bases, with 18 bases left between them. CDR1 is LGHDT, CDR2 YNNKEL, per germline (reference sequence). CDR3: CASSPPPGRITYEQYF. The CDR3 DNA follows: TGTGCCAGCAGCCCACCTCCGGGACGGATTACCTACGAGCAGTACTTC.

Regarding this clonotype: A read error may account for a junction end that differs from germline. The rearrangement joins TRBV14 to TRBJ2-1; D gene unclear. This CDR3 is 13 amino acids long. Germline V lookup: CDR1 SGHDN, CDR2 FVKESK. The CDR3 protein is CASSQEGSNEHFF. CDR3 DNA: TGTGCCAGCAGCCAAGAGGGCAGCAATGAGCACTTCTTT.

CDR3 loop: CASSISLIPGAEAFF. CDR3 nucleotide sequence: TGTGCCAGTAGTATAAGTCTGATCCCGGGGGCTGAAGCTTTCTTT. The chain has TRBV19 and TRBJ1-1; D might be TRBD1 (5 bases). The V and J ends lost 2 bases and 6 bases respectively, with 16 bases between them. Germline values: CDR1 LNHDA, CDR2 SQIVND (reference sequence). The CDR3 runs to 15 residues.

This clonotype was observed a few times. The chain joins TRBV6-1 to TRBJ1-1; D is ambiguous. The V end lost 6 bases, the J end lost 1 base, and 12 bases lay between the germline ends. Looked up from germline, CDR1 is MNHNS and CDR2 is SASEGT. This CDR3 contains 14 residues. The CDR3 DNA follows: TGTGCCAGCAGGTCGTCGGGCCAGAACACTGAAGCTTTCTTT. Translating gives CASRSSGQNTEAFF.

The chain joins TRBV25-1 to TRBJ1-1; 7 bases agree with TRBD1. This CDR3 comprises 14 residues. V gave up 3 bases and J gave up 1 base; unmatched junction bases: 2. Germline-derived CDR1 and CDR2 are MGHDK and SYGVNS. CDR3 loop: CASSETGWNTEAFF. In DNA, the CDR3 is TGTGCCAGCAGTGAGACAGGGTGGAACACTGAAGCTTTCTTT. The full variable domain, in which reference TRBV25-1 and TRBJ1-1 provide the parts outside the CDR3, is EADIYQTPRYLVIGTGKKITLECSQTMGHDKMYWYQQDPGMELHLIHYSYGVNSTEKGDLSSESTVSRIRTEHFPLTLESARPSHTSQYLCASSETGWNTEAFFGQGTRLTVV.

The chain is built from TRBV2 and TRBJ2-2; D uncertain. The CDR3 length is 15 residues. The V end was cut by 1 base, the J end by 2 bases, with 8 bases between. Germline V gene sequence: CDR1 SNHLY, CDR2 FYNNEI. CDR3 amino acids: CASSEVPGNTGELFF. Here the CDR3 DNA reads TGTGCCAGCAGTGAAGTTCCAGGAAACACCGGGGAGCTGTTTTTT.

The gene calls are TRBV14 and TRBJ2-7, with 7 bases identical to TRBD1. The CDR3 extends over 15 amino acids. The germline CDR1 and CDR2 sequences are SGHDN and FVKESK. V trimming: 1 base; J trimming: 6 bases; junction bases outside the gene matches: 9. This chain's CDR3 is CASSQGATGRGEQYF. CDR3 DNA: TGTGCCAGCAGCCAAGGGGCGACAGGGCGAGGCGAGCAGTACTTC.

The chain has TRBV5-1 and TRBJ2-7, with D tentatively TRBD1 or TRBD2 (5 bases each). Germline V CDR1 and CDR2: SGHRS, YFSETQ. The CDR3 is 15 amino acids. V was pared by 4 bases and J by 3 bases, with 17 bases between. The CDR3 DNA reads as TGCGCCAGCAGCCCAGGGACCTGGATGGACTACGAGCAGTACTTC. Translation gives CASSPGTWMDYEQYF.

This clonotype was seen more than once but under ten times. The gene calls are TRBV30 and TRBJ1-1; D uncertain. This CDR3 is 12 amino acids long. Germline lookup yields CDR1 GTSNPN and CDR2 SVGIG (reference sequence). Trimming left V 2 bases short and J 1 base short, with 5 bases between. Written as DNA, the CDR3 is TGTGCCTGGAGTCGACCGAACACTGAAGCTTTCTTT. Residues: CAWSRPNTEAFF.

This clonotype was found a few times. The rearrangement joins TRBV10-3 to TRBJ1-2; a weak D match, TRBD1 (6 bases). The CDR3 has 17 residues. In germline, CDR1 is ENHRY, CDR2 SYGVKD. Trimming removed 3 bases at V and 3 bases at J, with 20 bases between. The CDR3 is CAISDVSYRRTDYGYTF. The CDR3 DNA reads as TGTGCCATCAGTGACGTTTCGTATCGTAGGACAGACTATGGCTACACCTTC.

This clonotype appeared many times. The chain has TRBV24-1 and TRBJ2-1; 7 bases are a match to TRBD2. The length of the CDR3 is 13 residues. The junction had 7 bases not matched to a gene; V was cut back by 9 bases and J by 6 bases. Germline V lookup: CDR1 KGHDR, CDR2 SFDVKD. The CDR3 DNA reads TGTGCCACCTCCACTAGCGTAAGCAATGAGCAGTTCTTC. It yields the protein CATSTSVSNEQFF.

This clonotype occurred a few times. This chain uses TRBV2 with TRBJ2-2; tentative D call: TRBD1 (6 bases). Germline-derived CDR1 and CDR2 are SNHLY and FYNNEI. CDR3 size: 13 residues. Trimming shortened V by 10 bases and J by 1 base, and 10 bases separated the two germline ends. The CDR3 protein is CAIGQLNTGELFF. CDR3 nucleotide sequence: TGTGCCATCGGACAGTTGAACACCGGGGAGCTGTTTTTT. Drawing the rest from reference TRBV2 and TRBJ2-2, the complete variable domain is EPEVTQTPSHQVTQMGQEVILRCVPISNHLYFYWYRQILGQKVEFLVSFYNNEISEKSEIFDDQFSVERPDGSNFTLKIRSTKLEDSAMYFCAIGQLNTGELFFGEGSRLTVL.

The genes are TRBV20-1 and TRBJ2-3, with TRBD2 matching over 10 bases. Germline V gene data show CDR1 as DFQATT and CDR2 as SNEGSKA (reference sequence). This CDR3 is built from 17 residues. Losses at the gene ends were 6 bases for V and 5 bases for J; bases not matched to a gene: 17. Here the CDR3 reads CSATSGYGLAVGDTQYF. CDR3 coding DNA: TGCAGTGCCACCTCTGGCTACGGACTAGCGGTCGGAGATACGCAGTATTTT.

The chain employs TRBV5-1 and TRBJ2-2; 8 bases line up with TRBD2. The CDR3 loop spans 16 amino acids. Germline CDR1 and CDR2: SGHRS and YFSETQ. V shed 4 bases and J 5 bases; nucleotides not matched to a gene: 10. CDR3 sequence: CASSPQAGGGTGELFF. CDR3 coding DNA: TGCGCCAGCAGCCCCCAGGCGGGGGGTGGGACCGGGGAGCTGTTTTTT.

The gene calls are TRBV20-1 and TRBJ2-5, with D uncertain. The CDR3 contains 11 residues. V lost 6 bases, J lost 5 bases, and 10 bases lay in between. Germline-derived CDR1 and CDR2 are DFQATT and SNEGSKA (reference sequence). The CDR3 loop is CSAEFSETQYF. CDR3 DNA: TGCAGTGCCGAGTTCTCTGAGACCCAGTACTTC.

This clonotype came up a few times. DNA for the CDR3: TGTGCCAGCAGTCCTATAGACGGCTACGAGCAGTACTTC. Translation gives CASSPIDGYEQYF. V and J are TRBV27 and TRBJ2-7; D unclear. The germline V and J ends were trimmed by 5 bases and 3 bases, with 11 bases remaining between them. The length of the CDR3 is 13 residues. Germline loops: CDR1 MNHEY, CDR2 SMNVEV (reference sequence).

This clonotype was found a few times. The CDR3 region is CASSPRDNSPLHF. The CDR3, as DNA: TGTGCCAGCAGTCCCCGGGACAACTCACCCCTCCACTTT. This chain joins TRBV12-3 or TRBV12-4 and TRBJ1-6, with D possibly TRBD1 on 6 matching bases. V gave up 5 bases and J gave up 10 bases, with 12 bases separating them. This CDR3 is 13 amino acids long.

This clonotype has more than one count but fewer than ten. The chain uses TRBV6-5 and TRBJ1-1; D gene ambiguous. CDR3 size: 17 residues. Trimming took 6 bases from V and 6 from J, leaving 26 bases between them. Germline lookup yields CDR1 MNHEY and CDR2 SVGAGI. The CDR3 here is CASSPRSGHERFAEAFF. The CDR3 bases are TGTGCCAGCAGCCCCAGATCTGGGCATGAGCGGTTCGCTGAAGCTTTCTTT.

The J gene is TRBJ2-5, the V gene TRBV6-2 or TRBV6-3; D is unresolved. This CDR3 is 15 amino acids long. With 4 bases removed from V and 1 base from J, the gap between germline ends came to 13 bases. CDR1 MNHEY and CDR2 SVGEGT come from the germline V gene. The CDR3 nucleotides read TGTGCCAGCAGTTGGAATGGCGCCTCCCAAGAGACCCAGTACTTC. Translation gives CASSWNGASQETQYF.

The chain employs TRBV25-1 and TRBJ2-5; TRBD1 might be the D (5 bases). The CDR3 consists of 17 residues. Deletions cut 3 bases from V and 5 bases from J, with 22 bases between. Looked up from germline, CDR1 is MGHDK and CDR2 is SYGVNS. CDR3 nucleotides: TGTGCCAGCAGTGATTGGCTGACAGCCTTGACAATGGAGACCCAGTACTTC. As protein: CASSDWLTALTMETQYF.

The chain is built from TRBV6-2 or TRBV6-3 and TRBJ1-2; D not certain. CDR1 and CDR2 (germline): MNHEY, SVGEGT. The CDR3 is made up of 12 amino acids. The V end was cut by 6 bases, the J end by 2 bases, with 7 bases between. CDR3 loop: CASRSGNYGYTF. The CDR3 bases are TGTGCCAGCAGGTCGGGCAACTATGGCTACACCTTC.

This chain uses TRBV6-2 or TRBV6-3 with TRBJ2-2; D is tentatively TRBD1 or TRBD2 (6 bases each). The CDR3 extends over 15 amino acids. Germline-derived CDR1 and CDR2 are MNHEY and SVGEGT. V was pared by 9 bases and J by 0 bases, with 14 bases between. CDR3 sequence: CASRKGGANTGELFF. CDR3 bases: TGTGCCAGTCGAAAGGGGGGCGCGAACACCGGGGAGCTGTTTTTT.